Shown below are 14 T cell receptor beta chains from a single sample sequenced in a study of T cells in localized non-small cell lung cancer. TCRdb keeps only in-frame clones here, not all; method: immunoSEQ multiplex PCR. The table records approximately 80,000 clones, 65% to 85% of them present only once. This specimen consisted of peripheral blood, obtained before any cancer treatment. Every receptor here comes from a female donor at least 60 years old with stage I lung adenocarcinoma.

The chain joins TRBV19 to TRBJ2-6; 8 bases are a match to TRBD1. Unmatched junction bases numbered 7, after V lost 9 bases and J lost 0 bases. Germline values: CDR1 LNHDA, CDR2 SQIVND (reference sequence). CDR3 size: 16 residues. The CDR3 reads CASRQGMSSGANVLTF. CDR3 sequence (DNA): TGTGCCAGCAGACAGGGGATGAGCTCTGGGGCCAACGTCCTGACTTTC.

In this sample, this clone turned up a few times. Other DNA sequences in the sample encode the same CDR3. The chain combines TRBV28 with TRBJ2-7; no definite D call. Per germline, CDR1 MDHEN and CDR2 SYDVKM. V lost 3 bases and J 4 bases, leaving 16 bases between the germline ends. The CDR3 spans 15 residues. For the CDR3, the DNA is TGTGCCAGCAGTTTGTATGGCGGAGCAAGGTACGAGCAGTACTTC. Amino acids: CASSLYGGARYEQYF.

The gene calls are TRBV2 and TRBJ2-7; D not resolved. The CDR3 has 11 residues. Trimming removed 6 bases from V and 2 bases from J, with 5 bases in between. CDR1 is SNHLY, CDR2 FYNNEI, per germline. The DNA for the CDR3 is TGTGCCAGCAGGACCACCTACGAGCAGTACTTC. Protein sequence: CASRTTYEQYF.

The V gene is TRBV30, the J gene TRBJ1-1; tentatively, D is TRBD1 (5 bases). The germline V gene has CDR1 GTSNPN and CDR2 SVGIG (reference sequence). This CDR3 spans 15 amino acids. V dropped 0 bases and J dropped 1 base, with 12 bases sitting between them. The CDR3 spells CAWSVRWDRNTEAFF. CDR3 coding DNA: TGTGCCTGGAGTGTACGGTGGGACCGGAACACTGAAGCTTTCTTT.

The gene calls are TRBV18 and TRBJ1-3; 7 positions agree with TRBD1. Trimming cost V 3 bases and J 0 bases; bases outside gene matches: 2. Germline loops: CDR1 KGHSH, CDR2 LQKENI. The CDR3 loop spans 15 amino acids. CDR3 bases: TGTGCCAGCTCACCGACAGGGCACTCTGGAAACACCATATATTTT. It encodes CASSPTGHSGNTIYF.

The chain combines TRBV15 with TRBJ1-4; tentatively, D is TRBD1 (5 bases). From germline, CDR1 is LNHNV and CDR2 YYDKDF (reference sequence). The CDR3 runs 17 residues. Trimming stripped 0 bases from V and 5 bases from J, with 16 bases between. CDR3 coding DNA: TGTGCCACCAGCAGAGATCGGTGGCCAGGGCCGAATGAAAAACTGTTTTTT. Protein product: CATSRDRWPGPNEKLFF.

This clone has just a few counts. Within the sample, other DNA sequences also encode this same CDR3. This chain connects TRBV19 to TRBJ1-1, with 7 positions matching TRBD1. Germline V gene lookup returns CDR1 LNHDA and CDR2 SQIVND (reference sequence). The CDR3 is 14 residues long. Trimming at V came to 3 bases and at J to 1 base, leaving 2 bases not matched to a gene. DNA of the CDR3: TGTGCCAGTAGTATTGGGACAGCGAACACTGAAGCTTTCTTT. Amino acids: CASSIGTANTEAFF.

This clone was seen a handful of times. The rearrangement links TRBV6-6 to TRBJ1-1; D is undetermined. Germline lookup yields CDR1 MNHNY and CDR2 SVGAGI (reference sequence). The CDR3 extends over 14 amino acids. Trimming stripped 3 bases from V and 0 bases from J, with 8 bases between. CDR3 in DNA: TGTGCCAGCAGTTATCGGCAACTGAACACTGAAGCTTTCTTT. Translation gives CASSYRQLNTEAFF.

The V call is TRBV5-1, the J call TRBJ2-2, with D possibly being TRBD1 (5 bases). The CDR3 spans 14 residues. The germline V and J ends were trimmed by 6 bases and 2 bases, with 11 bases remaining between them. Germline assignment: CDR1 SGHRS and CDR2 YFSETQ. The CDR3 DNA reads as TGCGCCAGCAATAGGGGAATTAACACCGGGGAGCTGTTTTTT. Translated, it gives CASNRGINTGELFF.

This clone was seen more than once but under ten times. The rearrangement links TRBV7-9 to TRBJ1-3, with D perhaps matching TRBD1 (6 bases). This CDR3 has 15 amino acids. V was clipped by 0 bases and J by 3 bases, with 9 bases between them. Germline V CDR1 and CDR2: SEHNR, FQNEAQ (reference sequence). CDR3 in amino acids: CASSLAAGDGNTIYF. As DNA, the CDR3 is TGTGCCAGCAGCTTAGCCGCAGGGGATGGAAACACCATATATTTT.

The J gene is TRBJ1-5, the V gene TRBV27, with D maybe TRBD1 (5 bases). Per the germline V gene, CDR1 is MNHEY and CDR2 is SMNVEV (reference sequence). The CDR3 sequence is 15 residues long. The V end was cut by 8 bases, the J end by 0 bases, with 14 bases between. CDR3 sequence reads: CASALRGFSNQPQHF. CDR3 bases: TGTGCCAGCGCCTTGCGGGGGTTTAGCAATCAGCCCCAGCATTTT.

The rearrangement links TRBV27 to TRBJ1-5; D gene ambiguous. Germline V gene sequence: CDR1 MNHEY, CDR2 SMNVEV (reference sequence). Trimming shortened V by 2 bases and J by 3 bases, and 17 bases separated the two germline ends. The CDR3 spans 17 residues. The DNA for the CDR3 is TGTGCCAGCAGTTTAATGTGGAGGGCTGGCGACAATCAGCCCCAGCATTTT. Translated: CASSLMWRAGDNQPQHF.

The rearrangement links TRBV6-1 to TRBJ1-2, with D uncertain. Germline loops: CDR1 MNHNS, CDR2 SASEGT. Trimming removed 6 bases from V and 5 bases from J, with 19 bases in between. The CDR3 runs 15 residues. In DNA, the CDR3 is TGTGCCAGCAGATTAGTAGCGGAACGAGGATATGGCTACACCTTC. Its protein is CASRLVAERGYGYTF.

CDR3 DNA: TGTGCCAGCAGCGACCCACTACAGACAGGTTCCTATAGCTCCTACGAGCAGTACTTC. Its protein is CASSDPLQTGSYSSYEQYF. This chain connects TRBV7-7 to TRBJ2-7; possible D gene TRBD1, 6 bases. The CDR3 consists of 19 residues. V was cut by 5 bases and J by 0 bases, with 26 bases left in between. Germline V CDR1 and CDR2: SSHAT, FNYEAQ (reference sequence).